The clone carrying this T cell receptor (beta chain) was seen only a few times. Antigen unknown. If patients had other autoimmune diseases, uncontrolled infections, pregnancy or lactation, they were excluded. Symptoms, serum thyroxine and TRAb, thyroid ultrasound, and orbital computed tomography formed the diagnostic basis. This record belongs to a study of Graves' ophthalmopathy and Graves' hyperthyroidism. Study observations and caveats: Sensitivity of 55% to 71% and specificity of approximately 73% were achieved by the model that predicted ophthalmopathy progression. The authors also found most expanded thyroid clonotypes above 0.001 frequency in blood.

The germline V gene has CDR1 SQVTM and CDR2 ANQGSEA. This CDR3 is built from 13 residues. Trimming took 4 bases from V and 5 from J, leaving 11 bases between them. Amplification of the TCR beta CDR3 regions used RNA transcripts (as template). RT-PCR with HTBI primers came first, then second-round multiplex PCR. A single record per CDR3 protein comes from TCRdb applying MiXCR to the multiplex PCR reads. The sample includes around 590,000 distinct CDR3 sequences, 35% to 45% of them seen just once. The source of this sequence is an adult man with Graves' hyperthyroidism. Sequences were obtained from peripheral blood or thyroid tissue (not recorded which). The rearrangement uses TRBV29-1 and TRBJ2-2; D is perhaps TRBD1 (5 bases). CDR3 nucleotides: TGCAGCGTTGGCGGCAGGACAACCGGGGAGCTGTTTTTT. Protein: CSVGGRTTGELFF.